This T cell receptor beta chain is from a study of cytomegalovirus exposure and HLA in healthy donors. General study results and limits: 150 to 200 TCR beta chains were listed as cytomegalovirus-associated.

A note on this clone: Its specificity is not known.

Looked up from germline, CDR1 is SGDLS and CDR2 is YYNGEE. The CDR3 runs 15 residues. Trimming left V 4 bases short and J 2 bases short, with 13 bases between. Each of the donors was a healthy bone marrow donor. It was with 60 Vbeta and 13 Jbeta primers that the PCR ran. In the study's own analysis: Counted up in a later analysis, unique TCR beta chains came to 65 million to 80 million, with around 10 million shared. Using immunoSEQ multiplex PCR, the repertoire was profiled, and TCRdb retains in-frame clones only, with some absent. V, J and clone size derive from that table, while D and trimming were established from the DNA sequence. The profile covers about 120,000 clones, with around 77% appearing a single time and roughly a sixth taken by the ten largest.

The chain combines TRBV9 with TRBJ2-1; D is perhaps TRBD2 (5 bases). The material sequenced was PBMCs. The clonotype originates from a man aged 45-65 years in good health and CMV-seropositive. DNA of the CDR3: TGTGCCAGCAGCCTCGGACTTGCTACCTACAATGAGCAGTTCTTC. This gives the protein CASSLGLATYNEQFF.